This passage covers 24 T cell receptor beta chains from one sample sequenced in a study of early T cells in non-severe SARS-CoV-2 infection. TCRdb reprocessed the 5' RACE reads with MiXCR, giving one entry per CDR3 protein. The profile shows approximately 70,000 distinct CDR3 sequences, around 14% of them singletons. What was sequenced was whole blood. These receptors were collected from an adult who was a healthcare worker with PCR-confirmed SARS-CoV-2 infection or an uninfected control (not recorded which).

Only a few counts were recorded for this clonotype. The J gene is TRBJ2-1, the V gene TRBV30, with 9 nucleotides matching TRBD2. From germline, CDR1 is GTSNPN and CDR2 SVGIG (reference sequence). This CDR3 contains 16 residues. The V and J ends lost 1 base and 3 bases, in that order; junction bases with no gene match: 7. CDR3 sequence: CAWSANSGSHYNEQFF. The CDR3 coding sequence is TGTGCCTGGAGTGCTAATAGCGGGAGCCACTACAATGAGCAGTTCTTC.

This clonotype was recorded many times. The V and J genes are TRBV2 and TRBJ2-7; the D gene could be TRBD1 or TRBD2 (7 bases each). V lost 11 bases, J lost 4 bases, and 24 bases lay in between. This CDR3 contains 15 residues. CDR1 SNHLY and CDR2 FYNNEI come from the germline V gene. For the CDR3, the DNA is TGTGCCGGGAGGGATGGAGGGGGCGTTATGTACGAGCAGTACTTC. As protein: CAGRDGGGVMYEQYF.

This clonotype was observed a few times. This chain links TRBV7-2 with TRBJ2-3; tentatively, D is TRBD1 (6 bases). V dropped 2 bases and J dropped 0 bases, with 9 bases sitting between them. The CDR3 sequence is 15 residues long. Germline CDR1 and CDR2: SGHTA and FQGNSA. CDR3 sequence reads: CASSLTRGSTDTQYF. As DNA, the CDR3 is TGTGCCAGCAGCTTAACGAGGGGGAGCACAGATACGCAGTATTTT.

The table lists this clonotype with many counts. The chain is built from TRBV4-1 and TRBJ2-3, with D unclear. Germline V gives CDR1 MGHRA, CDR2 YSYEKL. Trimming removed 2 bases from V and 4 bases from J, with 13 bases in between. The CDR3 is made up of 15 amino acids. This CDR3 is CASSQRSGPADTQYF. In DNA, the CDR3 is TGCGCCAGCAGCCAACGATCTGGGCCAGCAGATACGCAGTATTTT.

This clonotype came up many times. J is TRBJ2-2 and V is TRBV13, with a possible D match to TRBD2 (6 bases). Trimming took off 5 bases at V and 1 base at J, with 11 bases between the two ends. Germline V gene data show CDR1 as PRHDT and CDR2 as FYEKMQ (reference sequence). The CDR3 sequence is 15 residues long. The CDR3 DNA is TGTGCCAGCAGCCCGACTAGAGGGAACACCGGGGAGCTGTTTTTT. Encoded protein: CASSPTRGNTGELFF.

A few counts support this clonotype. The chain carries TRBV5-1 and TRBJ2-5; possibly TRBD1 for D (6 bases). Trimming removed 4 bases at V and 4 bases at J, with 17 bases between. The CDR3 loop spans 15 amino acids. Germline CDR1 reads SGHRS; CDR2 reads YFSETQ. CDR3 region: CASSLGGGPGETQYF. CDR3 sequence (DNA): TGCGCCAGCAGCCTTGGTGGGGGCCCAGGAGAGACCCAGTACTTC. Full variable domain (missing parts from reference TRBV5-1 and TRBJ2-5): KAGVTQTPRYLIKTRGQQVTLSCSPISGHRSVSWYQQTPGQGLQFLFEYFSETQRNKGNFPGRFSGRQFSNSRSEMNVSTLELGDSALYLCASSLGGGPGETQYFGPGTRLLVL.

The chain carries TRBV3-1 and TRBJ2-5; D remains unclear. This CDR3 comprises 15 residues. The V gene lost 1 base and the J gene lost 4 bases, with 13 bases spanning the gap. Germline V gene sequence: CDR1 LGHDT, CDR2 YNNKEL (reference sequence). This CDR3 is CASSQGQIGSETQYF. Here the CDR3 DNA reads TGTGCCAGCAGCCAAGGGCAGATCGGGTCAGAGACCCAGTACTTC.

This clonotype was seen ten or more times. This rearrangement joins TRBV27 to TRBJ2-6; D is uncertain. The CDR3 consists of 17 residues. The ends were cut back, 0 bases at V and 2 bases at J, with 11 bases in the middle. CDR1 is MNHEY and CDR2 is SMNVEV in the germline V gene (reference sequence). CDR3 nucleotide sequence: TGTGCCAGCAGTTTATCGTGGCCAAGCGCTGGGGCCAACGTCCTGACTTTC. Protein product: CASSLSWPSAGANVLTF.

The rearrangement joins TRBV7-6 to TRBJ2-7; D may correspond to TRBD1 or TRBD2 (5 bases each). The V gene lost 3 bases and the J gene lost 2 bases, with 8 bases spanning the gap. This CDR3 is 13 amino acids long. Germline V gene sequence: CDR1 SGHVS, CDR2 FNYEAQ. The CDR3 loop is CASSLGRPYEQYF. CDR3 DNA: TGTGCCAGCAGCTTGGGACGGCCCTACGAGCAGTACTTC. Drawing the rest from reference TRBV7-6 and TRBJ2-7, the complete variable domain is GAGVSQSPRYKVTKRGQDVALRCDPISGHVSLYWYRQALGQGPEFLTYFNYEAQQDKSGLPNDRFSAERPEGSISTLTIQRTEQRDSAMYRCASSLGRPYEQYFGPGTRLTVT.

There are many counts of this clonotype. This chain connects TRBV29-1 to TRBJ1-1; D gene unclear. The ends were cut back, 7 bases at V and 2 bases at J, with 14 bases in the middle. Germline V gene sequence: CDR1 SQVTM, CDR2 ANQGSEA. The CDR3 runs 13 residues. CDR3 in DNA: TGCAGCGCCGCCGGCAGGATTAACACTGAAGCTTTCTTT. Amino acid sequence: CSAAGRINTEAFF.

This clonotype was detected many times. The chain recombines TRBV5-4 with TRBJ2-7; 10 bases line up with TRBD1. This CDR3 contains 15 residues. V dropped 0 bases and J dropped 4; count of bases not matched to a gene: 4. Germline V gene data show CDR1 as SGHNT and CDR2 as YYREEE (reference sequence). The CDR3 region is CASSLGRDRGYEQYF. CDR3 DNA sequence: TGTGCCAGCAGCTTGGGCCGGGACAGGGGTTACGAGCAGTACTTC.

This clonotype was recorded many times. V usage is TRBV19 and J usage is TRBJ1-6, with 10 bases fitting TRBD1. The CDR3 loop spans 16 amino acids. Germline V gene sequence: CDR1 LNHDA, CDR2 SQIVND (reference sequence). The ends lost 4 bases at V and 7 bases at J; junction bases unmatched: 7. DNA for the CDR3: TGTGCCAGTAGTACGGGACAGGGGCTCGCCAATTCACCCCTCCACTTT. Residues: CASSTGQGLANSPLHF.

Many counts were recorded for this clonotype. The gene calls are TRBV7-2 and TRBJ1-1; D is undetermined. Germline CDR1 SGHTA, CDR2 FQGNSA. The V end lost 3 bases, the J end lost 6 bases, and 14 bases lay between the germline ends. The CDR3 is 14 amino acids. DNA of the CDR3: TGTGCCAGCAGCTTTAACGTAAAGGGCGCTGAAGCTTTCTTT. Translating it yields CASSFNVKGAEAFF.

V is TRBV18 and J is TRBJ1-1; the D is unclear. V was cut by 6 bases and J by 5 bases, with 13 bases left in between. CDR1 is KGHSH, CDR2 LQKENI, per germline. CDR3 length: 13 residues. This chain's CDR3 is CASSPTMGTEAFF. DNA for the CDR3: TGTGCCAGCTCCCCGACAATGGGGACTGAAGCTTTCTTT. The full variable domain, in which reference TRBV18 and TRBJ1-1 provide the parts outside the CDR3, is NAGVMQNPRHLVRRRGQEARLRCSPMKGHSHVYWYRQLPEEGLKFMVYLQKENIIDESGMPKERFSAEFPKEGPSILRIQQVVRGDSAAYFCASSPTMGTEAFFGQGTRLTVV.

There are many counts of this clonotype. The J gene is TRBJ2-6, the V gene TRBV5-1; a weak D match, TRBD2 (6 bases). The CDR3 contains 14 residues. The germline V gene encodes CDR1 SGHRS and CDR2 YFSETQ. Trimming removed 6 bases from V and 2 bases from J, with 9 bases in between. CDR3 in amino acids: CASTRGTGANVLTF. The DNA of the CDR3 is TGCGCCAGCACTCGCGGGACTGGGGCCAACGTCCTGACTTTC.

This clonotype was observed many times. The chain couples TRBV6-2 or TRBV6-3 to TRBJ2-2; TRBD2 matches at 9 bases. Germline V gene data show CDR1 as MNHEY and CDR2 as SVGEGT. The CDR3 contains 18 residues. V shed 1 base, J shed 5 bases, and the junction held 11 bases outside the gene matches. DNA of the CDR3: TGTGCCAGCAGTTACTGCGCCTATAGCGGGAGATGTACCGGGGAGCTGTTTTTT. Its translation is CASSYCAYSGRCTGELFF.

At least ten counts were recorded for this clonotype. The V call is TRBV12-3 or TRBV12-4, the J call TRBJ2-1; unclear D gene. The V end was cut by 3 bases, the J end by 1 base, with 7 bases between. The CDR3 has 14 residues. The chain's CDR3 is CASSLLPSYNEQFF. CDR3 sequence (DNA): TGTGCCAGCAGTTTGTTGCCTTCCTACAATGAGCAGTTCTTC.

This chain links TRBV29-1 with TRBJ2-7, with 10 nucleotides matching TRBD2. The germline V gene encodes CDR1 SQVTM and CDR2 ANQGSEA. CDR3 length equals 13 residues. Losses at the gene ends were 4 bases for V and 6 bases for J; bases not matched to a gene: 6. CDR3 DNA: TGCAGCGTTGGGGTACTAGCGGGATCCGAGCAGTACTTC. It translates to CSVGVLAGSEQYF.

The rearrangement links TRBV7-9 to TRBJ2-7; a weak D match, TRBD1 (5 bases). Germline lookup yields CDR1 SEHNR and CDR2 FQNEAQ (reference sequence). Trimming cost V 5 bases and J 5 bases, with 10 bases left between them. The CDR3 has 12 residues. CDR3 DNA sequence: TGTGCCAGCAGCCACCAGGGCCACGAGCAGTACTTC. Its protein is CASSHQGHEQYF.

This clonotype has at least ten counts. The chain joins TRBV7-2 to TRBJ2-7; 9 bases line up with TRBD2. Trimming took 1 base from V and 0 from J; bases not matched to a gene: 4. The CDR3 has 16 residues. Germline CDR1 reads SGHTA; CDR2 reads FQGNSA. CDR3 sequence reads: CASSLVGSGSSYEQYF. CDR3 coding DNA: TGTGCCAGCAGCTTAGTTGGTAGCGGGAGCTCCTACGAGCAGTACTTC.

This clonotype was recorded at least ten times. The V call is TRBV5-6, the J call TRBJ2-7; D perhaps matches TRBD1 (6 bases). V was clipped by 0 bases and J by 1 base, with 8 bases between them. The germline CDR1 and CDR2 sequences are SGHDT and YYEEEE. The CDR3 runs 14 residues. CDR3 loop: CASSLVGQSYEQYF. The CDR3 DNA sequence: TGTGCCAGCAGCTTGGTAGGACAGTCCTACGAGCAGTACTTC.

This clonotype was seen a few times. The rearrangement joins TRBV9 to TRBJ1-4; perhaps TRBD1 as D (6 bases). CDR1 SGDLS and CDR2 YYNGEE come from the germline V gene. This CDR3 region has 15 residues. V dropped 0 bases and J dropped 7 bases, with 13 bases sitting between them. The CDR3 DNA is TGTGCCAGCAGCGTAGGGTTCGGGGGCCGTGAAAAACTGTTTTTT. Its translation: CASSVGFGGREKLFF.

This clonotype was counted a few times. J is TRBJ1-1 and V is TRBV7-2; TRBD1 might be the D (5 bases). The CDR3 covers 13 residues. V was cut by 0 bases and J by 6 bases, with 8 bases left in between. CDR1 and CDR2 (germline): SGHTA, FQGNSA. The CDR3: CASSLAPRAEAFF. In DNA form, the CDR3 reads TGTGCCAGCAGCTTAGCACCCAGGGCTGAAGCTTTCTTT.

This clonotype was counted ten times or more. The genes are TRBV5-5 and TRBJ2-3; no clear D. Trimming took 4 bases from V and 4 from J, leaving 13 bases between them. The CDR3 is made up of 14 amino acids. CDR1 and CDR2 (germline): SGHKS, YYEKEE (reference sequence). DNA for the CDR3: TGTGCCAGCAGCCGGTGGGTCCTGGCAGATACGCAGTATTTT. It is translated as CASSRWVLADTQYF.